The clone carrying this T cell receptor delta chain occurred a few times. The CDR3 is made up of 17 amino acids. Trimming took 0 bases from V and 0 from J, leaving 16 bases between them. Per the germline V gene, CDR1 is GEAIGNYY and CDR2 is EKD. This sample was included in a study of gamma-delta T cells after stem cell transplantation. TCRdb fed the RT-PCR reads into CATT to redo clone calling. The table records around 770 delta-chain clones, around 11% of them present only once. The clonotype was recovered from a human donor. It is not recorded whose cells these are; they may come from a transplant donor. This table probably holds off-target reads from a library built for another chain. This chain uses TRDV2 with TRDJ1; the D is unclear. Material for sequencing was gamma-delta T cells. The CDR3 bases are TGTGCCTGTGACACCCTCATCCACAAAGATAACACCGATAAACTCATCTTT. It translates to CACDTLIHKDNTDKLIF.